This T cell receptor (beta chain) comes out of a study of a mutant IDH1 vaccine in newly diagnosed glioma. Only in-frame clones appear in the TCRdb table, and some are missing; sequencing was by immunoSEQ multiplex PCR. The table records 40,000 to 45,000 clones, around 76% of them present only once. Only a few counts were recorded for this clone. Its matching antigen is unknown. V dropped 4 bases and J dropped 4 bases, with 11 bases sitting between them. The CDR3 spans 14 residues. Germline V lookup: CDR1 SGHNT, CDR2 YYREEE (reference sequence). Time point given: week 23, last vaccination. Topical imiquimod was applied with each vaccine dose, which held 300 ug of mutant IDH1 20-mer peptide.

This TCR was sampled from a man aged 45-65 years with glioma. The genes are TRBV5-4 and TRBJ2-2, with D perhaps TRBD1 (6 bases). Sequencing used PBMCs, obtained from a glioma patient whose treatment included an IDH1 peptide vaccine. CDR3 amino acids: CASSRDRPTGELFF. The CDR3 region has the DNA TGTGCCAGCAGCCGCGACAGGCCCACCGGGGAGCTGTTTTTT.